This T cell receptor beta chain was documented in a study of blood T cell repertoires in COVID-19. Libraries were prepared by immunoSEQ multiplex PCR; TCRdb keeps only in-frame clonotypes and omits some of them. The sample has a few hundred thousand clones, about 85% seen once. Participants, about 18 to 100 years old, spanned 24 US areas. This clonotype was obtained from a woman aged 50 to 65 who had recovered from COVID-19. Sample: PBMCs or T cells enriched from blood (not recorded which).

The CDR3 DNA is TGTGCCAGCAGTCCTCGACCCGAGGATGGCTACACCTTC. As protein: CASSPRPEDGYTF. The chain combines TRBV12-3 or TRBV12-4 with TRBJ1-2; D call uncertain. The CDR3 sequence is 13 residues long. V was clipped by 5 bases and J by 6 bases, with 13 bases between them.